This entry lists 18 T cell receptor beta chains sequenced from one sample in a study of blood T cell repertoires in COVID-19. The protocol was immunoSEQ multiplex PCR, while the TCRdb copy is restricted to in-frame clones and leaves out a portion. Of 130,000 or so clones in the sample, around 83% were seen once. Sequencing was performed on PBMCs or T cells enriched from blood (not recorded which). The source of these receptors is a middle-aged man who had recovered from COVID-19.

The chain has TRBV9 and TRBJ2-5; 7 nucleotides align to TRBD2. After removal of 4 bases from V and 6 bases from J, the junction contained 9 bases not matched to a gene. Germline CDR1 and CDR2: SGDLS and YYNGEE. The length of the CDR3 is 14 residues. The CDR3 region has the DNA TGTGCCAGCAGCATAGCGGGTAGCATGCAGACCCAGTACTTC. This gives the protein CASSIAGSMQTQYF.

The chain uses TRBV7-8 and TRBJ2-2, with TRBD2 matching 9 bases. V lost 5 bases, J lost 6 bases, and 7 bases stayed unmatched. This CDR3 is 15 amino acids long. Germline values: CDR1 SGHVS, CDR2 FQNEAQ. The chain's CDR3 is CASSVVAGGPGELFF. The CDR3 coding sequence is TGTGCCAGCAGCGTCGTGGCGGGGGGGCCCGGGGAGCTGTTTTTT.

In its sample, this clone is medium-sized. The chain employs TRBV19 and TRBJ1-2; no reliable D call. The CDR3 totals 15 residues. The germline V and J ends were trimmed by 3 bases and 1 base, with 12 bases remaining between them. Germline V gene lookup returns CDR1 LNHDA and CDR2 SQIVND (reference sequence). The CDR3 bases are TGTGCCAGTAGTATTCCCACAGCCGTTAACTATGGCTACACCTTC. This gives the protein CASSIPTAVNYGYTF.

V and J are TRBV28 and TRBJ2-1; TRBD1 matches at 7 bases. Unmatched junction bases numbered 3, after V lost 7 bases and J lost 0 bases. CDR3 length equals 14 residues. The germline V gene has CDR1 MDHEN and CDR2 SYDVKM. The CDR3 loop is CASKGQLSYNEQFF. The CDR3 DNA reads TGTGCCAGCAAGGGACAGCTCTCCTACAATGAGCAGTTCTTC. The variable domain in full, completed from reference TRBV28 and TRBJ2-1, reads DVKVTQSSRYLVKRTGEKVFLECVQDMDHENMFWYRQDPGLGLRLIYFSYDVKMKEKGDIPEGYSVSREKKERFSLILESASTNQTSMYLCASKGQLSYNEQFFGPGTRLTVL.

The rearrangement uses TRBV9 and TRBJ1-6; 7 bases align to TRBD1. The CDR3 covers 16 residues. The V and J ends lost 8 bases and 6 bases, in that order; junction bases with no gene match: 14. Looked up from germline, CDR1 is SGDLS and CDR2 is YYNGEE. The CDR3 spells CASGARGGTRNSPLHF. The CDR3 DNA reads TGTGCCAGTGGGGCGAGAGGGGGCACCCGTAATTCACCCCTCCACTTT.

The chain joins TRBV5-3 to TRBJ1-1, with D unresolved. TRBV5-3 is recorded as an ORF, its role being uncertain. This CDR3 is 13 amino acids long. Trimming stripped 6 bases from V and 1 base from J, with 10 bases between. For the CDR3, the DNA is TGTGCCAGAACCAAAAGCGGGAACACTGAAGCTTTCTTT. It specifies CARTKSGNTEAFF.

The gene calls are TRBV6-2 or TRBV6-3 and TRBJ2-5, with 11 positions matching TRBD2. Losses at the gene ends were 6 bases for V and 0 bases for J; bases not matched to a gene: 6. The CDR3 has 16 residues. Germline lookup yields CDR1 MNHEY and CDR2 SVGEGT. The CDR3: CASSRTTSGDQETQYF. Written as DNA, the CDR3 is TGTGCCAGCAGCCGTACGACTAGCGGGGACCAAGAGACCCAGTACTTC.

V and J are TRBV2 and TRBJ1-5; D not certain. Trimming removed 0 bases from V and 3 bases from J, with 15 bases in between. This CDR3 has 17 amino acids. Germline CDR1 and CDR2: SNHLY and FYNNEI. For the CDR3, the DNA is TGTGCCAGCAGTGAAGCGTCAGGTTTTTTGAACAATCAGCCCCAGCATTTT. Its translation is CASSEASGFLNNQPQHF.

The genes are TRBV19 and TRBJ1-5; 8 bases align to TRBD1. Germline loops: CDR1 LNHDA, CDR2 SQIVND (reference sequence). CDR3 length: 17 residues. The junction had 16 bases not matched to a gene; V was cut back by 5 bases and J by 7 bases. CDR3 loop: CASSPSRQGTLGQPQHF. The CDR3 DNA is TGTGCCAGTAGTCCTTCCCGACAGGGGACTTTAGGGCAGCCCCAGCATTTT. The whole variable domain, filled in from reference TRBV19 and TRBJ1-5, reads DGGITQSPKYLFRKEGQNVTLSCEQNLNHDAMYWYRQDPGQGLRLIYYSQIVNDFQKGDIAEGYSVSREKKESFPLTVTSAQKNPTAFYLCASSPSRQGTLGQPQHFGDGTRLSIL.

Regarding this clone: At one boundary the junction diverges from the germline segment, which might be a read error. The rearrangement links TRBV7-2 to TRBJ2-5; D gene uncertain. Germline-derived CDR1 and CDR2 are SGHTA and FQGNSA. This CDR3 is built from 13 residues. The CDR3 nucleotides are TGTGCCAGCAGCTTAGGCTCCCGAGAGGCCCAGTACTTC. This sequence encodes CASSLGSREAQYF.

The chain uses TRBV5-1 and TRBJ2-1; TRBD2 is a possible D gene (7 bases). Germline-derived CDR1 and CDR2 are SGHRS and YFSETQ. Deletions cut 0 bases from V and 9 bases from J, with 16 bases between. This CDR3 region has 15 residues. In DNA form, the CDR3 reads TGCGCCAGCAGCTTGGGGGACGGGGGGCTGGCTGAGCAGTTCTTC. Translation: CASSLGDGGLAEQFF.

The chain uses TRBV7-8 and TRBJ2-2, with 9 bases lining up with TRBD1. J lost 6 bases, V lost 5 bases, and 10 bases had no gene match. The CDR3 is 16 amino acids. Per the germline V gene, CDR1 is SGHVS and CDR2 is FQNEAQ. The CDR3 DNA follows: TGTGCCAGCAGCCCTCACGGGACAGGGCGTTCCGGGGAGCTGTTTTTT. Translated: CASSPHGTGRSGELFF.

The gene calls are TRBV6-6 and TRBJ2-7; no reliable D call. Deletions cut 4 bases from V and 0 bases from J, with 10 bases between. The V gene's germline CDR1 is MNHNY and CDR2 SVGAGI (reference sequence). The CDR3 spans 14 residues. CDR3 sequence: CASSSPSVSYEQYF. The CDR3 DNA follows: TGTGCCAGCAGTTCCCCCTCGGTCTCCTACGAGCAGTACTTC.

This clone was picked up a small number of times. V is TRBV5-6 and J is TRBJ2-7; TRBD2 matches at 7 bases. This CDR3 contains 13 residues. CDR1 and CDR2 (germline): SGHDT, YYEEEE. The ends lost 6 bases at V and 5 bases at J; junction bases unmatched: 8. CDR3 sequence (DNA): TGTGCCAGCACCCAAAGGGGAGGGGACGAGCAGTACTTC. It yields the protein CASTQRGGDEQYF.

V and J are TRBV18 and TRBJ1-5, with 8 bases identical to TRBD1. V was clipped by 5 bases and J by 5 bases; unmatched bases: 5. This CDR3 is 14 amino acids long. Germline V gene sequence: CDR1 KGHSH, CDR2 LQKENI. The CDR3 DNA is TGTGCCAGCTCATCGACAGGGGTCGATCAGCCCCAGCATTTT. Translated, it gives CASSSTGVDQPQHF.

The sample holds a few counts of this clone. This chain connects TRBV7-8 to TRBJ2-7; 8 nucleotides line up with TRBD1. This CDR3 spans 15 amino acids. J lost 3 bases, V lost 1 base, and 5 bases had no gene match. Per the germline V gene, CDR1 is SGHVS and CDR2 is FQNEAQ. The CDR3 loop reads CASSLGGDRYYEQYF. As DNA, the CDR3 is TGTGCCAGCAGCTTAGGTGGGGACAGGTACTACGAGCAGTACTTC.

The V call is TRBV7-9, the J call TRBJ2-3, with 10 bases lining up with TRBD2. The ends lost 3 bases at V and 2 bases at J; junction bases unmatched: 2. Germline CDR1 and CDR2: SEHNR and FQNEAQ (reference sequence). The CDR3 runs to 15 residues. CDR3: CASSFGLADTDTQYF. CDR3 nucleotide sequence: TGTGCCAGCAGCTTCGGACTAGCGGACACAGATACGCAGTATTTT.

The CDR3 bases are TGTGCCTGGAGTGGGGACAGGGGGAACAATCAGCCCCAGCATTTT. Protein: CAWSGDRGNNQPQHF. The V gene is TRBV30, the J gene TRBJ1-5, with TRBD1 matching over 11 bases. The V gene's germline CDR1 is GTSNPN and CDR2 SVGIG (reference sequence). The CDR3 totals 15 residues. V trimming: 1 base; J trimming: 3 bases; junction bases outside the gene matches: 2.